What follows is one TCR beta chain and its context. The assay was immunoSEQ multiplex PCR, and TCRdb's table has in-frame clones only and misses some. The repertoire holds about 110,000 clones, with 88% as singletons. This specimen belongs to a study of blood T cell repertoires in COVID-19. Study-wide context: Acute-phase and convalescent COVID-19 samples originated in the United States, Italy and Spain. PBMCs, B-cell-depleted T cells, or T cells provided the cDNA or gDNA that made up the material.

The junction had 5 bases not matched to a gene; V was cut back by 3 bases and J by 0 bases. The CDR3 loop spans 15 amino acids. Germline V gives CDR1 SGHVS, CDR2 FQNEAQ. The receptor comes from a human donor in a cohort sampled during active COVID-19. The chain has TRBV7-8 and TRBJ2-7; 7 nucleotides line up with TRBD1. Sequencing input: peripheral blood. CDR3 amino acids: CASSFPTGSSYEQYF. The CDR3 DNA reads as TGTGCCAGCAGCTTTCCGACAGGGAGCTCCTACGAGCAGTACTTC.